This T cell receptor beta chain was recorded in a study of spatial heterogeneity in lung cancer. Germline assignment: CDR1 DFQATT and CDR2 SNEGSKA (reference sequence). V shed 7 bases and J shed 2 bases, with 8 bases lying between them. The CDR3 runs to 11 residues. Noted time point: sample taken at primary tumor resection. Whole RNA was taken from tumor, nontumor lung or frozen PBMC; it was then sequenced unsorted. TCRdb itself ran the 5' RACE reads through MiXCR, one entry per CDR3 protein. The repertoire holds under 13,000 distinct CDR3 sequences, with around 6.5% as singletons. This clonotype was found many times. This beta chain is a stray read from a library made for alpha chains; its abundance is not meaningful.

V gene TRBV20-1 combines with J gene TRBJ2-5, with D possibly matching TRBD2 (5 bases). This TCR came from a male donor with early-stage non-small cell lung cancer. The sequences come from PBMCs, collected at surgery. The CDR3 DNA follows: TGCAGTGGACTAAGACAAGAGACCCAGTACTTC. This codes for CSGLRQETQYF.